This TCR beta chain appears in the sequencing data of a study of identical twins. This clonotype was counted ten times or more. The antigen is unknown. The study's findings and limits: Researchers reported weaker excess twin sharing in beta out-of-frame sequences.

V gave up 1 base and J gave up 1 base, with 19 bases separating them. The germline CDR1 and CDR2 sequences are SGHVS and FQNEAQ. The CDR3 runs to 18 residues. Carrying unique molecular identifiers, the cDNA also gained a universal primer site through template switching. MiXCR was run by TCRdb on the 5' RACE reads, yielding one entry per CDR3 protein. The table has roughly 150,000 distinct CDR3 sequences, around 3.6% seen once. The chain has TRBV7-8 and TRBJ1-1, with TRBD1 as a possible D gene (6 bases). Sequencing was carried out using memory T cells sorted from blood. This TCR was recovered from a young man in good health. The chain's CDR3 is CASSLGRTAKRGNTEAFF. The CDR3 bases are TGTGCCAGCAGCTTAGGAAGGACAGCAAAAAGAGGGAACACTGAAGCTTTCTTT.